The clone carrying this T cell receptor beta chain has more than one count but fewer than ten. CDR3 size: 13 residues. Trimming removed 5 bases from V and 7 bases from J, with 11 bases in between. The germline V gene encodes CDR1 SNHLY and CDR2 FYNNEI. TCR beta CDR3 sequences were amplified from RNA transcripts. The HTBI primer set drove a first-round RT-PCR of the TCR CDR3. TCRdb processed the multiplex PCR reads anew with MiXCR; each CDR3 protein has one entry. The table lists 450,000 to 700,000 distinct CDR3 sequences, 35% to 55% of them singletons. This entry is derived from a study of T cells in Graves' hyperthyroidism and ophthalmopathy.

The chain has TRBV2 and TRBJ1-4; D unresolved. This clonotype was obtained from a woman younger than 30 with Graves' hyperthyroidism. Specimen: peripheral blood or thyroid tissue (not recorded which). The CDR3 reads CASSSSGSEKLFF. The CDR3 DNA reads TGTGCCAGCAGTTCTAGCGGAAGTGAAAAACTGTTTTTT.